This T cell receptor (beta chain) derives from a study of PD-L1 blockade in urothelial cancer. Across the whole study: Beginning at some point between 2012 and 2014, patients received atezolizumab, given as 1,200 mg intravenously every 3 weeks. After treatment start, blood was analyzed at 3 weeks (second dose) and at 6 weeks. Study-wide results and limits: Pretreatment peripheral blood TCR clonality that fell below the median predicted better survival among the patients studied.

As to this clone: Its antigen is as yet unknown.

As for time point: peripheral blood 6 weeks after treatment start. Disease in patients was locally advanced or metastatic urothelial carcinoma. Sequencing used immunoSEQ multiplex PCR; TCRdb keeps in-frame clones, though not all of them. The sample includes tens of thousands of clones, 75% to 95% seen only once; the top ten take 6% to 8%. V trimming: 4 bases; J trimming: 6 bases; junction bases outside the gene matches: 4. Looked up from germline, CDR1 is KGHSY and CDR2 is FQNENV. This CDR3 is built from 15 residues. This rearrangement joins TRBV16 to TRBJ2-1, with TRBD1 identical over 12 bases. This TCR was sampled from a man in his 70s with urothelial cancer. The sequenced sample was PBMCs, obtained around atezolizumab (anti-PD-L1) treatment. DNA for the CDR3: TGTGCCAGCAGCCCCCGGGACAGGGGGCCCAATGAGCAGTTCTTC. Its translation is CASSPRDRGPNEQFF.